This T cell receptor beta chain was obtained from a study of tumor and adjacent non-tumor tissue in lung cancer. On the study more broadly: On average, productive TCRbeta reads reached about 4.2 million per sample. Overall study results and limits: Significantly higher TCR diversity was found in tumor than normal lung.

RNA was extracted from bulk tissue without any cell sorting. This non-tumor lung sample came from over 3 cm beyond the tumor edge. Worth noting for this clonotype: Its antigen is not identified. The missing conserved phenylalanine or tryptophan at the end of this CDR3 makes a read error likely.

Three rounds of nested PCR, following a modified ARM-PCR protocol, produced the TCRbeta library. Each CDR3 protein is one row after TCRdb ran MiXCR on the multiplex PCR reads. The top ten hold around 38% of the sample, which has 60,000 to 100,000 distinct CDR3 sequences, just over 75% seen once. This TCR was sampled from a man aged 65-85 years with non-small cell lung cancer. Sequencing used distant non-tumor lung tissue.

The CDR3 DNA reads as TGTGCCAGCAACTGGGGACAGTCCTACGAGCAGTACATC. Its translation: CASNWGQSYEQYI. The V call is TRBV5-6, the J call TRBJ2-7; 7 nucleotides match TRBD1. V gave up 6 bases and J gave up 1 base; unmatched junction bases: 4. The CDR3 runs 13 residues. Germline V CDR1 and CDR2: SGHDT, YYEEEE.